Shown below are 16 T cell receptor beta chains from a single sample sequenced in a study of cytomegalovirus exposure and HLA in healthy donors. Libraries were prepared by immunoSEQ multiplex PCR; TCRdb keeps only in-frame clonotypes and omits some of them. The sample contains roughly 330,000 clones, roughly 87% of which appear only once. Material: PBMCs. Every receptor here comes from a woman between 25 and 40 years old in good health and CMV-seropositive.

The V gene is TRBV27, the J gene TRBJ2-5, with a weak D call TRBD2 (5 bases). The CDR3 extends over 14 amino acids. V lost 5 bases to trimming and J lost 5 bases, with 15 bases between them. Germline CDR1 MNHEY, CDR2 SMNVEV (reference sequence). The CDR3 here is CASSLAGVPETQYF. Here the CDR3 DNA reads TGTGCCAGCAGTCTAGCAGGAGTCCCCGAGACCCAGTACTTC.

The chain has TRBV4-3 and TRBJ2-1; the D gene is possibly TRBD2 (5 bases). The germline CDR1 and CDR2 sequences are LGHNA and YSLEER. The CDR3 length is 17 residues. Trimming pared 1 base from V and 3 bases from J, leaving 16 bases between. The CDR3 DNA sequence: TGCGCCAGCAGCCAAGGTCTGAGGGATACTGGCTACAATGAGCAGTTCTTC. This encodes CASSQGLRDTGYNEQFF.

This chain joins TRBV15 and TRBJ2-1, with D unresolved. V lost 5 bases and J lost 6, with 17 bases in between. The V gene's germline CDR1 is LNHNV and CDR2 YYDKDF (reference sequence). The CDR3 loop spans 15 amino acids. CDR3 loop: CATSERRALGNEQFF. The CDR3 coding sequence is TGTGCCACCAGCGAACGGAGAGCGTTGGGCAATGAGCAGTTCTTC. The full variable domain, its missing parts supplied by reference TRBV15 and TRBJ2-1, is DAMVIQNPRYQVTQFGKPVTLSCSQTLNHNVMYWYQQKSSQAPKLLFHYYDKDFNNEADTPDNFQSRRPNTSFCFLDIRSPGLGDTAMYLCATSERRALGNEQFFGPGTRLTVL.

The chain recombines TRBV7-2 with TRBJ2-3; TRBD2 matches 10 bases. Germline-derived CDR1 and CDR2 are SGHTA and FQGNSA. This CDR3 has 19 amino acids. V shed 4 bases and J 0 bases; nucleotides not matched to a gene: 13. In DNA form, the CDR3 reads TGTGCCAGCAGCTGGACCTTAGCGGGGGGTATAACTAGCACAGATACGCAGTATTTT. This sequence encodes CASSWTLAGGITSTDTQYF.

The chain joins TRBV2 to TRBJ2-7; TRBD1 aligns across 7 bases. CDR3 length: 13 amino acids. Germline assignment: CDR1 SNHLY and CDR2 FYNNEI. V shed 5 bases and J 3 bases; nucleotides not matched to a gene: 4. The CDR3 region is CASSRQGSYEQYF. CDR3 bases: TGTGCCAGCAGTCGACAGGGAAGCTACGAGCAGTACTTC. The variable domain in full, with the rest retrieved from reference TRBV2 and TRBJ2-7, is EPEVTQTPSHQVTQMGQEVILRCVPISNHLYFYWYRQILGQKVEFLVSFYNNEISEKSEIFDDQFSVERPDGSNFTLKIRSTKLEDSAMYFCASSRQGSYEQYFGPGTRLTVT.

CDR3 in amino acids: CASSPRTGGVETQYF. As DNA, the CDR3 is TGTGCCAGCAGCCCGCGAACAGGGGGGGTAGAGACCCAGTACTTC. The V gene is TRBV5-4, the J gene TRBJ2-5; possibly TRBD1 for D (8 bases). Germline CDR1 and CDR2: SGHNT and YYREEE (reference sequence). The CDR3 is 15 residues long. Trimming took 4 bases from V and 4 from J, leaving 17 bases between them.

The rearrangement uses TRBV28 and TRBJ2-7; D not certain. V was clipped by 3 bases and J by 2 bases, with 5 bases between them. CDR3 length: 12 amino acids. Germline V gene sequence: CDR1 MDHEN, CDR2 SYDVKM. The CDR3 region is CASSLSPYEQYF. DNA for the CDR3: TGTGCCAGCAGTTTGAGCCCCTACGAGCAGTACTTC. The variable domain in full, with the rest retrieved from reference TRBV28 and TRBJ2-7, is DVKVTQSSRYLVKRTGEKVFLECVQDMDHENMFWYRQDPGLGLRLIYFSYDVKMKEKGDIPEGYSVSREKKERFSLILESASTNQTSMYLCASSLSPYEQYFGPGTRLTVT.

This chain uses TRBV5-4 with TRBJ2-1; D uncertain. The length of the CDR3 is 12 residues. Trimming stripped 5 bases from V and 4 bases from J, with 7 bases between. Germline loops: CDR1 SGHNT, CDR2 YYREEE (reference sequence). The CDR3 here is CASRNWYNEQFF. The CDR3 DNA follows: TGTGCCAGCAGAAACTGGTACAATGAGCAGTTCTTC.

With respect to this clone: Other DNA variants within this sample encode the same CDR3. The chain couples TRBV6-1 to TRBJ2-5, with 8 bases that match TRBD2. Looked up from germline, CDR1 is MNHNS and CDR2 is SASEGT. Losses at the gene ends were 0 bases for V and 1 base for J; bases not matched to a gene: 4. The CDR3 sequence is 16 residues long. The CDR3 is CASSEAGAGGQETQYF. CDR3 nucleotide sequence: TGTGCCAGCAGTGAAGCAGGCGCGGGGGGCCAAGAGACCCAGTACTTC.

This clone was detected only a few times. The chain combines TRBV19 with TRBJ1-5; possible D gene TRBD1, 5 bases. This CDR3 region has 16 residues. Germline V CDR1 and CDR2: LNHDA, SQIVND (reference sequence). V gave up 0 bases and J gave up 7 bases, with 16 bases separating them. CDR3 protein: CASSIDDSRPGQPQHF. The CDR3 coding sequence is TGTGCCAGTAGTATAGACGACAGCCGGCCCGGCCAGCCCCAGCATTTT.

This clone came up a few times. The chain has TRBV2 and TRBJ1-5; a possible D gene is TRBD1 (5 bases). Germline assignment: CDR1 SNHLY and CDR2 FYNNEI. Trimming shortened V by 4 bases and J by 6 bases, and 10 bases separated the two germline ends. This CDR3 spans 13 amino acids. The CDR3 coding sequence is TGTGCCAGCAGTGGGTCAGGGAGTCAGCCCCAGCATTTT. The encoded protein is CASSGSGSQPQHF.

The V call is TRBV5-1, the J call TRBJ2-3, with TRBD1 matching 10 bases. Germline V gene sequence: CDR1 SGHRS, CDR2 YFSETQ. This CDR3 region has 16 residues. Trimming took 4 bases from V and 1 from J; bases not matched to a gene: 6. The CDR3 protein is CASSATGTGGTDTQYF. The CDR3 DNA reads as TGCGCCAGCAGCGCCACCGGGACAGGGGGCACAGATACGCAGTATTTT.

This clone was seen ten or more times. The chain joins TRBV29-1 to TRBJ1-1; D is unclear. Deletions cut 3 bases from V and 11 bases from J, with 10 bases between. This CDR3 spans 10 amino acids. Germline CDR1 reads SQVTM; CDR2 reads ANQGSEA. The CDR3 DNA reads as TGCAGCGTTGATCCGGGTAGGGCTTTCTTT. Amino acids: CSVDPGRAFF.

The rearrangement joins TRBV5-6 to TRBJ2-7; TRBD2 is a possible D gene (6 bases). The CDR3 runs to 14 residues. Per the germline V gene, CDR1 is SGHDT and CDR2 is YYEEEE. V was pared by 0 bases and J by 3 bases, with 10 bases between. The CDR3 reads CASSLVADSYEQYF. In DNA form, the CDR3 reads TGTGCCAGCAGCTTGGTAGCGGATAGCTACGAGCAGTACTTC.

The CDR3 DNA is TGCGCCAGCAAGGGCCAACTCACAGATACGCAGTATTTT. It encodes CASKGQLTDTQYF. The chain has TRBV5-1 and TRBJ2-3, with D unclear. The CDR3 runs 13 residues. V was pared by 6 bases and J by 2 bases, with 10 bases between. Per germline, CDR1 SGHRS and CDR2 YFSETQ.

This chain connects TRBV11-3 to TRBJ2-3, with D unclear. The V end was cut by 5 bases, the J end by 1 base, with 10 bases between. The germline V gene encodes CDR1 SGHNT and CDR2 YENEEA. This CDR3 region has 14 residues. This chain's CDR3 is CASSGQLGTDTQYF. The CDR3 DNA follows: TGTGCCAGCAGCGGCCAGTTGGGCACAGATACGCAGTATTTT.